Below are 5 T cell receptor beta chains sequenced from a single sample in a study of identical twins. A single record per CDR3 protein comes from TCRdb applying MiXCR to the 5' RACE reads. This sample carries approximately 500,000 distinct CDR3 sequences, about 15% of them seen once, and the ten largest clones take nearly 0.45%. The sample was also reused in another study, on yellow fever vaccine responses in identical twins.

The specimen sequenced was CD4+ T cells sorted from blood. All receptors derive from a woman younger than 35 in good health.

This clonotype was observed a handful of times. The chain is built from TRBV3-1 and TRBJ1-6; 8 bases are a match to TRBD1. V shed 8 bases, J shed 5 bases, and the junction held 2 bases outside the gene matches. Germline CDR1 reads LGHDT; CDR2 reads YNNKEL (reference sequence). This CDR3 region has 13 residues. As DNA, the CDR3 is TGTGCCAGCTCAGGGGGCCATAATTCACCCCTCCACTTT. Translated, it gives CASSGGHNSPLHF.

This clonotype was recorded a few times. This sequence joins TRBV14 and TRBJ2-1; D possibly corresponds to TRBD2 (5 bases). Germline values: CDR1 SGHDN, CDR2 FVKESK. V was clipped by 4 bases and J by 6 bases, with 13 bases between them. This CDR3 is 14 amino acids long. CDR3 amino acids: CASSPQPGINEQFF. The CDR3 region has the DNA TGTGCCAGCAGCCCCCAACCGGGGATCAATGAGCAGTTCTTC.

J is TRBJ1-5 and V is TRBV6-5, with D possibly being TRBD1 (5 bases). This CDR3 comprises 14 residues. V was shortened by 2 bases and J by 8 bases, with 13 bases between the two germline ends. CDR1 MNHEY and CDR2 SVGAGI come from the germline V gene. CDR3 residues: CASSYGAMAEPQHF. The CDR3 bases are TGTGCCAGCAGTTACGGGGCTATGGCGGAGCCCCAGCATTTT.

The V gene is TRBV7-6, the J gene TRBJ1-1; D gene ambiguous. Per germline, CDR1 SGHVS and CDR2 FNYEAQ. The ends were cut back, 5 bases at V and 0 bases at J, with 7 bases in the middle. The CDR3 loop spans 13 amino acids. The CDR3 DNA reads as TGTGCCAGCAGCAAAACACTGAACACTGAAGCTTTCTTT. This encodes CASSKTLNTEAFF.

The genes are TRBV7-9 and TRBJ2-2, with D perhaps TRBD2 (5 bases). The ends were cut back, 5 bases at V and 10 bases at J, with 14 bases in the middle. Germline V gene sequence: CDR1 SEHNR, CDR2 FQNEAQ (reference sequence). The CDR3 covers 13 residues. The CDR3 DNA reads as TGTGCCAGCAGCCCGGGATTGCCTTTGGAGCTGTTTTTT. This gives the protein CASSPGLPLELFF.